This TCR beta chain was sequenced in a study of cytomegalovirus exposure and HLA in healthy donors (dated by TCRdb to 2015 to 2018). About the investigation overall: According to an earlier analysis of several hundred of the donors, about 179 million T cells yielded roughly 110 million unique TCR beta sequences and 276 Gb of sequence data. In a later genetic analysis, genome-wide SNP genotypes for about 55% of the roughly 700 donors were used, and that subset was treated as a discovery cohort. The study aimed to test whether cataloging public T cell receptors could reveal signatures of past pathogen exposure. Among several hundred genotyped donors of the cohort, an average of approximately 220,000 unique TCR beta nucleotide sequences was sequenced per donor, of which about 18% were non-productive. In addition to the first cohort of approximately 670 subjects, a separate validation cohort of about 120 different subjects was used. Both class I and class II loci were covered by HLA typing, at four-digit resolution. Rather than drawing on any new phenotypic data, the later analysis identified candidate immune exposures from TCR beta sequences and the way those sequences occurred across donors. A later analysis re-examined previously published TCR beta repertoires from 600 to 700 donors and added high-resolution HLA genotyping to investigate patterns of TCR occurrence. The study used immunosequencing to profile the T cell repertoires of approximately 690 subjects and linked those repertoires to cytomegalovirus serostatus. To predict cytomegalovirus infection status, the study combined high-throughput TCR immunosequencing, statistical association of individual TCRs with disease status, and machine learning. Alongside the repertoire data, information on donor age, sex, ethnicity and CMV serostatus was compiled. An early release that covered around 590 HLA-typed donors contained about 300 gigabases of sequencing data and 75 million to 100 million unique TCR sequences. The number of donors typed differed by locus, with about 620-630 for A, B, C, DRB1 and DQB1, around 500 for DQA1, approximately 570 for DPA1, and over 400 for DPB1. A handful of DR-DQ haplotypes were handled as single units for association and clustering because linkage in the cohort was strong. Among the roughly 390 genotyped donors, around 81% belonged to the genetic ancestry cluster associated with self-reported Caucasian donors. Every discovery cohort repertoire had been produced on one sequencing platform. To decide whether each TCR beta V gene segment behaved as functional or pseudogenic, an earlier analysis of over 500 of the donors relied on high-throughput TCR beta sequencing.

This clone was counted between two and nine times. This clone's antigen is unknown. Base qualities were left out, and no much larger clone turns up one base away. Other DNA variants within this sample encode the same CDR3. Points the paper makes about the study in general: In this cohort, only TCR beta chains were sequenced, and detectable features were limited by the absence of alpha or paired-chain data. The study gave a list of under 200 TCR beta chains associated with cytomegalovirus. Strong co-occurrence of HLA alleles, especially DR and DQ, made assigning TCR associations to individual alleles difficult. Most CMV-associated TCR beta chains appeared to be HLA-restricted in a later analysis, and the HLA associations seemed to be driven largely by CMV exposure. A further reported finding was that TCR beta sequences accurately predicted the HLA-A and HLA-B alleles for most subjects in the first cohort. Because counts were too low, seventeen rarely observed V segments, including chromosome 9 orphons, were excluded from the earlier analysis of several hundred of the donors. A later analysis reported that several top co-occurrence clusters appeared linked to parvovirus B19, influenza, CMV and Epstein-Barr virus. The classifier was reported to diagnose cytomegalovirus status with high specificity and sensitivity in both the original cohort and the validation cohort. A few of the identified cytomegalovirus-associated TCR beta chains were confirmed in vitro to be specific for cytomegalovirus antigens. Because HLA typing was missing for some donors at each locus, association tests included only the typed subset. An earlier analysis of some 590 of the donors showed that most TCR beta V segments appeared in productive rearrangements either about 87% or about 30% of the time, which broadly matched IMGT annotations. Linkage disequilibrium might explain the correlated functional status among segregating V segments, but an unknown experimental factor could not be ruled out. In a later analysis, the rate of TCR association differed among HLA loci, with DRB1 alleles having the most associated TCRs and HLA-C alleles having the fewest. Most TCR sequences were observed very rarely across donors, whereas some public TCRs were present in many individuals. Some IMGT-functional V segments, including TRBV6-2 and TRBV6-3, could not be told apart with the 87-base-pair reads, so those segments were excluded. The sequencing pipeline was judged likely to have produced a cluster of highly shared sequence variants as a technical artifact. Immune exposure information for the cohort was limited to CMV serostatus. The authors suggested that the approach could potentially be generalized to other disease states and immunological phenotypes. A later analysis associated 16,951 TCR beta sequences with specific HLA alleles at a false discovery rate of 0.05. V-gene and J-gene trimming of TCR beta chains was associated with a missense DCLRE1C variant in a later genetic analysis, and the association was replicated in an independent cohort. Roughly uniform sequencing depth across donors was assumed in presence/absence analyses, although this assumption may not hold. A later genetic analysis reported fewer N-insertions in productive TCRs among donors in an Asian-associated ancestry cluster than the roughly 700-donor mean. Compared with equally common non-associated chains, HLA-associated TCR beta chains in a later analysis were more clonally expanded and had lower generation probabilities.

In total, approximately 700 healthy bone marrow donors made up the cohort. At the time of sampling, every cohort member was nominally healthy, though immune exposures that went unrecorded were likely present. The donor tested CMV seronegative, placing the donor among the roughly 350 seronegative members of the cohort. A peripheral blood sample was provided by each donor, and peripheral blood mononuclear cells were used for TCR beta sequencing. The Qiagen DNeasy Blood Extraction Kit was used to extract genomic DNA from the blood cell samples. The library was made by the immunoSEQ multiplex PCR assay. For the multiplex PCR, a mixture combining 60 forward primers for TCR Vbeta segments and 13 reverse primers for TCR Jbeta segments was used. Amplification of the CDR3 region of rearranged TCR beta genes was performed with a multiplex PCR assay on genomic DNA. On the Illumina HiSeq System, the amplified TCR beta libraries were sequenced as 87-base-pair reads. Under the source paper's analysis protocol: A later analysis counted about 80 million unique TCR beta chains across the roughly 700 repertoires, and 10 million to 11 million of these chains were shared by at least two donors. A nearest-neighbor algorithm error-corrected the raw reads and collapsed the reads into unique sequences, merging closely related sequences to remove PCR and sequencing errors. Alignment of CDR3 sequences to IMGT reference sequences was used to assign V, D and J gene segments. For a sequence to be retained, at least a six-nucleotide match to both a V gene segment and a J gene segment was required. Rearrangements were classified as productive when the CDR3 lacked stop codons and remained in frame with V and J, and all other rearrangements were classified as non-productive. CDR3 was defined by IMGT convention, running from the second conserved V-encoded cysteine to the conserved J-encoded phenylalanine. In an earlier analysis of just under 600 of the donors, sequences lacking an unambiguous match to a single V gene segment were excluded. In an earlier analysis of 450 to 750 of the donors, a V segment was called functional when productive rearrangements were above 56.7%, and segregating when the standard deviation between donors exceeded 5%. A statistical classification framework was built for diagnosing cytomegalovirus status from the catalog of TCR beta chain sequences. V and J gene assignment, in a later analysis, came from comparing TCR nucleotide sequences with IMGT/GENE-DB human TR gene sequences. A later analysis assigned CDR3 sequences and most-parsimonious VDJ recombination scenarios with the TCRdist pipeline. A later analysis defined each TCR beta chain by its CDR3 amino acid sequence plus V-gene family, and excluded reads lacking a unique V-gene family. As a way to deal with suspected cross-contamination and a sequencing artifact, a later analysis dropped hundreds of nucleotide sequences that were highly shared and had low generation probability. In a later analysis, a clonal expansion index for each public chain was calculated from normalized within-repertoire ranks of inferred template counts. In a later analysis, generation probabilities were computed with a VDJ recombination model fitted to out-of-frame rearrangements, and the resulting probabilities were checked against IGoR. Hypergeometric tests were used in a later analysis to score TCR-TCR, TCR-HLA and TCR-CMV co-occurrence, with a repertoire-size bias correction applied to the TCR pairs. In a later analysis, false discovery rates were estimated by permuting HLA or CMV assignments 20 times. In a later analysis, co-occurring TCRs were grouped with DBSCAN, and TCRdist sequence similarity was added when clustering was performed within HLA-allele-positive subsets. Co-occurrence clustering excluded repertoires with fewer than 30,000 or more than 120,000 public chains, plus five with anomalous nucleotide sharing. TCRdb obtained this table from immuneACCESS and retained in-frame rearrangements with V and J assigned. These tables miss some clones; where compared with another copy, unresolved V genes account for less than half of the shortfall, and the remainder is unexplained. The V and J calls and clone size come from that table; D and trimming were worked out from the DNA. The sample table shows about 130,000 clones, and around 73% are seen once. The ten largest clonotypes hold under 1.5% of the sample.

V and J are truncated by 1 base and 1 base respectively, leaving an intervening sequence of 7 bases. CDR1 SGHAT and CDR2 FQNNGV are derived from the germline V gene. The CDR3 holds 14 amino acids from the cysteine to the phenylalanine. Only the CDR3 DNA is retained, 42 bases long and in frame from the first base. This clonotype originated in a man between 45 and 60 years old in good health and CMV-seronegative. This receptor chain uses TRBV11-2 and TRBJ1-1, and TRBD1 may be the D gene, going by 5 matching bases. The sample taken for sequencing was PBMCs. In nucleotide form, the sequence is TGTGCCAGCAGCTTAGGACAGACGAACACTGAAGCTTTCTTT. It codes for CASSLGQTNTEAFF.